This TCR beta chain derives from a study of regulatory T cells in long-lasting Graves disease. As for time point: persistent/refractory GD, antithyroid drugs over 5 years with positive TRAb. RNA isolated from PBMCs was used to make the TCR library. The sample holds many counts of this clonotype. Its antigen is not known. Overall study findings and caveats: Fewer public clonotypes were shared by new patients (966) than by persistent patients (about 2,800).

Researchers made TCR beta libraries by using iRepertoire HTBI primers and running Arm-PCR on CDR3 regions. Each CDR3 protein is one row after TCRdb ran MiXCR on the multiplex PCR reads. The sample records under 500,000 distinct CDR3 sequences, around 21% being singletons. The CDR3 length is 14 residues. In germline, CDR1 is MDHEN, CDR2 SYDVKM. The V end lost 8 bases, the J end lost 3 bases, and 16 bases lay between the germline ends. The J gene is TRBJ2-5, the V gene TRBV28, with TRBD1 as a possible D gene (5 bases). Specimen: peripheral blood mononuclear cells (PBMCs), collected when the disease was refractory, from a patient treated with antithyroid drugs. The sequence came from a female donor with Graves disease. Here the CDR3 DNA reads TGTGCCAGCGGTAGCAGGGATCGGAAAGAGACCCAGTACTTC. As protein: CASGSRDRKETQYF. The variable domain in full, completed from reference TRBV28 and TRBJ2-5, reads DVKVTQSSRYLVKRTGEKVFLECVQDMDHENMFWYRQDPGLGLRLIYFSYDVKMKEKGDIPEGYSVSREKKERFSLILESASTNQTSMYLCASGSRDRKETQYFGPGTRLLVL.